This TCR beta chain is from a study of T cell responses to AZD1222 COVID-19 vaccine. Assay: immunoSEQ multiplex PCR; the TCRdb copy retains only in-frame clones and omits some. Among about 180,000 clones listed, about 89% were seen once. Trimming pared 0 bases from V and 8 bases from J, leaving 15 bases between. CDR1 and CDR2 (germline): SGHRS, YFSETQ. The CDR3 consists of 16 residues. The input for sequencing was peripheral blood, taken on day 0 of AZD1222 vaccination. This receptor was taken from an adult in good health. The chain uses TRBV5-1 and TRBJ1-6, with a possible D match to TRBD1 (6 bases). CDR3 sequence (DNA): TGCGCCAGCAGCTTGGATGGGGGCTCGGTGGATTCACCCCTCCACTTT. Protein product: CASSLDGGSVDSPLHF.